Each of the 19 T cell receptor beta chains below was sequenced from the same sample in a study of a mutant IDH1 vaccine in newly diagnosed glioma. Produced via immunoSEQ multiplex PCR; TCRdb's table is partial and in-frame only. The profile shows about 92,000 clones, about four fifths of them singletons. The sample's time point: baseline, week 1 (first vaccination visit). Treatment indicated: pre-vaccination baseline after standard-of-care therapy. The sequencing here drew on PBMCs, taken from a glioma patient treated with radiotherapy, temozolomide or both. The receptors were sampled from a woman between 50 and 59 years old with glioma.

The chain joins TRBV27 to TRBJ1-5; D is unresolved. Germline-derived CDR1 and CDR2 are MNHEY and SMNVEV (reference sequence). This CDR3 spans 14 amino acids. V was trimmed by 2 bases and J by 5 bases, leaving 10 bases between them. This chain's CDR3 is CASSLRGYDQPQHF. In DNA, the CDR3 is TGTGCCAGCAGTTTACGTGGCTATGATCAGCCCCAGCATTTT.

J is TRBJ1-1 and V is TRBV11-3, with 8 bases lining up with TRBD1. J lost 4 bases, V lost 2 bases, and 12 bases had no gene match. The length of the CDR3 is 17 residues. Germline V gene sequence: CDR1 SGHNT, CDR2 YENEEA. The CDR3 sequence is CASSLYSSGTGSTEAFF. The CDR3 DNA reads as TGTGCCAGCAGCTTATACTCCTCGGGGACAGGTTCCACTGAAGCTTTCTTT.

V is TRBV5-8 and J is TRBJ1-1; D perhaps matches TRBD1 (6 bases). The CDR3 is made up of 13 amino acids. V lost 4 bases, J lost 2 bases, and 9 bases lay in between. Germline CDR1 and CDR2: SGHTS and YDEGEE. The CDR3 protein is CASSNRVNTEAFF. The CDR3 coding sequence is TGTGCCAGCAGCAACAGGGTTAACACTGAAGCTTTCTTT. Full variable domain (outside the CDR3, taken from reference TRBV5-8 and TRBJ1-1): EAGVTQSPTHLIKTRGQQATLRCSPISGHTSVYWYQQALGLGLQFLLWYDEGEERNRGNFPPRFSGRQFPNYSSELNVNALELEDSALYLCASSNRVNTEAFFGQGTRLTVV.

V is TRBV6-5 and J is TRBJ1-2; 8 positions agree with TRBD1. Germline V gene sequence: CDR1 MNHEY, CDR2 SVGAGI. The CDR3 totals 12 residues. Trimming cost V 5 bases and J 9 bases; bases outside gene matches: 5. The DNA for the CDR3 is TGTGCCAGCAGTCAGGACAGGGCATGCTACACCTTC. It codes for CASSQDRACYTF.

This rearrangement joins TRBV27 to TRBJ2-7, with 7 bases fitting TRBD2. Looked up from germline, CDR1 is MNHEY and CDR2 is SMNVEV (reference sequence). The CDR3 runs 14 residues. The V and J ends lost 4 bases and 0 bases, in that order; junction bases with no gene match: 3. The CDR3, as DNA: TGTGCCAGCAGTTCCAGCGGGACCTCCTACGAGCAGTACTTC. Translated, it gives CASSSSGTSYEQYF.

The chain carries TRBV7-9 and TRBJ2-6; 11 bases fit TRBD2. Germline V gene data show CDR1 as SEHNR and CDR2 as FQNEAQ (reference sequence). With V trimmed by 5 bases and J by 0 bases, 6 bases remained unmatched. The CDR3 contains 18 residues. CDR3 sequence reads: CASSLLAGVLSGANVLTF. In nucleotides, the CDR3 is TGTGCCAGCAGCCTACTAGCGGGGGTCCTCTCTGGGGCCAACGTCCTGACTTTC.

The V call is TRBV6-5, the J call TRBJ1-1; no clear D. CDR1 is MNHEY, CDR2 SVGAGI, per germline. The CDR3 is 11 residues long. V was shortened by 5 bases and J by 4 bases, with 5 bases between the two germline ends. The CDR3 DNA is TGTGCCAGCAGTCCCGCCACTGAAGCTTTCTTT. Protein sequence: CASSPATEAFF.

In this sample, this clone turned up once. The CDR3 region has the DNA TGTGCCAGCTCACCCGGACAACAAGAGACCCAGTACTTC. It translates to CASSPGQQETQYF. The chain joins TRBV18 to TRBJ2-5, with D perhaps TRBD1 (5 bases). Germline assignment: CDR1 KGHSH and CDR2 LQKENI. V dropped 3 bases and J dropped 2 bases, with 7 bases sitting between them. This CDR3 has 13 residues.

The chain joins TRBV7-3 to TRBJ2-3, with TRBD2 matching 11 bases. Germline lookup yields CDR1 SGHTA and CDR2 FQGTGA. This CDR3 has 15 residues. Trimming took 2 bases from V and 5 from J; bases not matched to a gene: 3. CDR3 sequence reads: CASSLGLAGGDTQYF. Here the CDR3 DNA reads TGTGCCAGCAGCTTAGGTCTAGCGGGGGGAGATACGCAGTATTTT.

This clone was observed a handful of times. V usage is TRBV5-4 and J usage is TRBJ2-6, with a weak D call TRBD2 (7 bases). V was clipped by 2 bases and J by 0 bases, with 12 bases between them. The germline CDR1 and CDR2 sequences are SGHNT and YYREEE (reference sequence). CDR3 length equals 17 residues. CDR3 DNA: TGTGCCAGCAGCTTCGGGGGGCGCAGCTCTGGGGCCAACGTCCTGACTTTC. Residues: CASSFGGRSSGANVLTF.

J is TRBJ2-7 and V is TRBV19; D not certain. The V gene's germline CDR1 is LNHDA and CDR2 SQIVND (reference sequence). V was shortened by 1 base and J by 3 bases, with 10 bases between the two germline ends. The CDR3 runs to 14 residues. The CDR3 DNA reads TGTGCCAGTAGTATAGGGGCAGATTTCTACGAGCAGTACTTC. Translation gives CASSIGADFYEQYF. The whole variable domain, filled in from reference TRBV19 and TRBJ2-7, reads DGGITQSPKYLFRKEGQNVTLSCEQNLNHDAMYWYRQDPGQGLRLIYYSQIVNDFQKGDIAEGYSVSREKKESFPLTVTSAQKNPTAFYLCASSIGADFYEQYFGPGTRLTVT.

The chain has TRBV7-2 and TRBJ1-2, with TRBD1 matching 9 bases. The CDR3 is 15 residues long. The germline gives CDR1 SGHTA, CDR2 FQGNSA. With 5 bases clipped from V and 2 bases from J, the junction kept 6 bases outside the gene matches. The chain's CDR3 is CASSATGTGNYGYTF. The CDR3 nucleotides are TGTGCCAGCAGCGCCACCGGGACAGGGAACTATGGCTACACCTTC.

The chain recombines TRBV7-2 with TRBJ2-1, with D perhaps TRBD2 (6 bases). The germline V gene has CDR1 SGHTA and CDR2 FQGNSA. The CDR3 length is 13 residues. The V end lost 5 bases, the J end lost 3 bases, and 8 bases lay between the germline ends. Here the CDR3 DNA reads TGTGCCAGCAGCCTTAGCGGCTACAATGAGCAGTTCTTC. Amino acids: CASSLSGYNEQFF. The whole variable domain, remainder taken from reference TRBV7-2 and TRBJ2-1, is GAGVSQSPSNKVTEKGKDVELRCDPISGHTALYWYRQSLGQGLEFLIYFQGNSAPDKSGLPSDRFSAERTGGSVSTLTIQRTQQEDSAVYLCASSLSGYNEQFFGPGTRLTVL.

V usage is TRBV27 and J usage is TRBJ2-1; D is ambiguous. V lost 6 bases and J 3 bases, leaving 12 bases between the germline ends. The V gene's germline CDR1 is MNHEY and CDR2 SMNVEV (reference sequence). The CDR3 contains 14 residues. CDR3 nucleotides: TGTGCCAGCAGCACCCGACGATTCTACAATGAGCAGTTCTTC. Its translation: CASSTRRFYNEQFF.

This chain joins TRBV19 and TRBJ1-2; unclear D gene. Per germline, CDR1 LNHDA and CDR2 SQIVND (reference sequence). The V end was cut by 2 bases, the J end by 8 bases, with 15 bases between. The CDR3 runs 14 residues. The CDR3 DNA is TGTGCCAGTAGTATAAACGGCGGTGGGTACGGCTACACCTTC. This codes for CASSINGGGYGYTF.

The rearrangement joins TRBV29-1 to TRBJ1-2; D uncertain. Per the germline V gene, CDR1 is SQVTM and CDR2 is ANQGSEA. This CDR3 region has 13 residues. V lost 1 base to trimming and J lost 5 bases, with 11 bases between them. CDR3 nucleotide sequence: TGCAGCGTTGAAGCGGACGGCCGGTATGGCTACACCTTC. Translation gives CSVEADGRYGYTF. Full variable domain (outside the CDR3, taken from reference TRBV29-1 and TRBJ1-2): SAVISQKPSRDICQRGTSLTIQCQVDSQVTMMFWYRQQPGQSLTLIATANQGSEATYESGFVIDKFPISRPNLTFSTLTVSNMSPEDSSIYLCSVEADGRYGYTFGSGTRLTVV.

The chain joins TRBV11-3 to TRBJ2-7; D is unclear. Germline V CDR1 and CDR2: SGHNT, YENEEA. The germline V and J ends were trimmed by 2 bases and 2 bases, with 10 bases remaining between them. The CDR3 has 14 amino acids. CDR3 bases: TGTGCCAGCAGCTTAATCAACAATCCCTACGAGCAGTACTTC. Translation gives CASSLINNPYEQYF.

This clone was found once. The V gene is TRBV2, the J gene TRBJ1-5; TRBD1 matches at 7 bases. V dropped 7 bases and J dropped 6; count of bases not matched to a gene: 9. Per the germline V gene, CDR1 is SNHLY and CDR2 is FYNNEI. This CDR3 has 14 amino acids. CDR3 bases: TGTGCCAGCACGCCAGGGGGTCTCGGTCAGCCCCAGCATTTT. Its translation is CASTPGGLGQPQHF.

The chain is built from TRBV4-2 and TRBJ1-2; 10 bases are shared with TRBD1. This CDR3 has 16 residues. Trimming cost V 6 bases and J 5 bases; bases outside gene matches: 12. CDR1 is LGHNA and CDR2 is YNFKEQ in the germline V gene. The chain's CDR3 is CASRTGGVSLGYGYTF. DNA for the CDR3: TGTGCCAGCAGGACAGGGGGCGTAAGCTTAGGGTATGGCTACACCTTC.